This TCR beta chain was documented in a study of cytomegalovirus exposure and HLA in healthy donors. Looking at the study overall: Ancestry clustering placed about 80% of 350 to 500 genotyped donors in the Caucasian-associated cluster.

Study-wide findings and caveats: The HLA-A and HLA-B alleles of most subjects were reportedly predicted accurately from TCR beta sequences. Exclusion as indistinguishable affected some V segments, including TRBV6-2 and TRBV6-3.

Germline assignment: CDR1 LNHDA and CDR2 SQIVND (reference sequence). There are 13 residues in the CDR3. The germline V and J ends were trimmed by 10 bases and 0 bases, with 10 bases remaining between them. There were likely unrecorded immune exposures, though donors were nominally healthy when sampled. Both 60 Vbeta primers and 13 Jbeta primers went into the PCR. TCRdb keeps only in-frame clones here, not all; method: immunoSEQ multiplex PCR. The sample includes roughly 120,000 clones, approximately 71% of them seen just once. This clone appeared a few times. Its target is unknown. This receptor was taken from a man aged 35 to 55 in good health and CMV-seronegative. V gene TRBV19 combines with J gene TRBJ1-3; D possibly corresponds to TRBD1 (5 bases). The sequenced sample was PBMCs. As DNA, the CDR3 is TGTGCCACCTCCGGGGGCTCTGGAAACACCATATATTTT. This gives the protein CATSGGSGNTIYF.